A selection of T cell receptor beta chains follows, all from one sample in a study of molecular identifiers for immune sequencing clone quantification. TCRdb ran MiXCR on the PCR reads and lists one entry per CDR3 protein. The sample has approximately 90,000 distinct CDR3 sequences; 20% to 25% are singletons. Sequences were obtained from naive CD8+ T cells from blood, with Jurkat cell RNA spiked in. All receptors come from a human donor in good health. Some libraries in this study had Jurkat cell RNA spiked in. Each CDR3 is given with its conserved first and last residue. The order of the fields is clone size, J gene, V gene, D gene, CDR3 DNA, CDR3 protein. A D gene is named only where the DNA matches it firmly. Expanded clones get a size class; other rows say once, few or many, or leave the size out.

many,TRBJ2-3,TRBV13,TRBD2,TGTGCCAGCAGCTTACGAGGGACTAACACAGATACGCAGTATTTT,CASSLRGTNTDTQYF
many,TRBJ2-7,TRBV6-5,NA,TGTGCCAGCAGTAAGCGGAGCAGCTGGGACGAGCAGTACTTC,CASSKRSSWDEQYF
many,TRBJ2-1,TRBV7-9,NA,TGTGCCAGCAGCACGGCGAGCTCCTACAATGAGCAGTTCTTC,CASSTASSYNEQFF
many,TRBJ2-5,TRBV9,TRBD2,TGTGCCAGCAGCGTAGGGACTAGCGGGAGAGAGACCCAGTACTTC,CASSVGTSGRETQYF
few,TRBJ2-1,TRBV19,NA,TGTGCCAGTAGTATAGGACACAATGAGCAGTTCTTC,CASSIGHNEQFF
NA,TRBJ2-7,TRBV10-2,NA,TGCGCCAGCAGAGCTCGGGCGAGCTCCTACGAGCAGTACTTC,CASRARASSYEQYF
many,TRBJ2-6,TRBV5-4,TRBD2,TGTGCCAGCAACTTGGGACTAGCGGGGCCAGCTGGTGGGGCCAACGTCCTGACTTTC,CASNLGLAGPAGGANVLTF
NA,TRBJ2-5,TRBV19,NA,TGTGCCAGTAGTATAGTTAGGACCAGCCAAGAGACCCAGTACTTC,CASSIVRTSQETQYF
few,TRBJ1-4,TRBV3-1,NA,TGTGCCAGCAGCCCCTCAGGGTCGGTTGCAACTAATGAAAAACTGTTTTTT,CASSPSGSVATNEKLFF
many,TRBJ2-3,TRBV13,TRBD2,TGTGCCAGCAGCTCCCGGGACCAGCGGGGTGCTGATACGCAGTATTTT,CASSSRDQRGADTQYF
many,TRBJ1-6,TRBV7-8,TRBD1,TGTGCCAGCAGCTTAGAGCGGACAGGGAATTCACCCCTCCACTTT,CASSLERTGNSPLHF
NA,TRBJ2-1,TRBV3-1,NA,TGTGCCAGCAGCCAAGTGGTTGGAGACCCTATCTCCTACAATGAGCAGTTCTTC,CASSQVVGDPISYNEQFF
many,TRBJ1-5,TRBV2,NA,TGTGCCAGCAGTGAGTGGGGGAATCAGCCCCAGCATTTT,CASSEWGNQPQHF
many,TRBJ2-3,TRBV12-3/TRBV12-4,TRBD2,TGTGCCAGCAGCTTAGCGGGTCCTAACCCAGATACGCAGTATTTT,CASSLAGPNPDTQYF
many,TRBJ1-1,TRBV7-2,NA,TGTGCCAGCAGCTTAGCGCCGTTGAACACTGAAGCTTTCTTT,CASSLAPLNTEAFF
NA,TRBJ2-1,TRBV23-1,NA,TGCGCCAGCAGTCAATTGGTGAGACGGGAGCAGTTCTTC,CASSQLVRREQFF
many,TRBJ1-2,TRBV29-1,NA,TGCAGCGTTGGGCAAAACTATGGCTACACCTTC,CSVGQNYGYTF
few,TRBJ2-1,TRBV2,TRBD2,TGTGCCAGCACAGGGCTAGCGGGAGTTCGTATATCCTACAATGAGCAGTTCTTC,CASTGLAGVRISYNEQFF
many,TRBJ2-3,TRBV4-2,TRBD2,TGTGCCAGCAGCCAATCGAGCGGGACGACAGATACGCAGTATTTT,CASSQSSGTTDTQYF
few,TRBJ2-7,TRBV27,NA,TGTGCCAGCGGTCCAGCCCTCTCCTACGAGCAGTACTTC,CASGPALSYEQYF
NA,TRBJ2-7,TRBV28,TRBD2,TGTGCCAGCAGCTTCGGACTAGACTACGAGCAGTACTTC,CASSFGLDYEQYF
NA,TRBJ2-7,TRBV7-2,NA,TGTGCCCGCAGCTTAGTCGGTGACGCGCAGTACTTC,CARSLVGDAQYF
many,TRBJ2-2,TRBV7-7,NA,TGTGCTAGCAGCCTAAGCGGCAGGGGCGAGAACACCGGGGAGCTGTTTTTT,CASSLSGRGENTGELFF
once,TRBJ2-1,TRBV11-2,NA,TGTGCCCGCAGCCCACTCGCGGCGGGGCAGGTCTTC,CARSPLAAGQVF
NA,TRBJ2-1,TRBV11-3,NA,TGTGCCAGCAGCTCGATCGCAGAGCAGTTCTTC,CASSSIAEQFF
few,TRBJ2-7,TRBV28,TRBD2,TGTGCCAGCAGTTTATGGTCTAGCGGGAGGAACCACGAGCAGTACTTC,CASSLWSSGRNHEQYF
many,TRBJ2-3,TRBV7-9,NA,TGTGCCAGCAGCCCCGCCCGCACAGATACGCAGTATTTT,CASSPARTDTQYF
many,TRBJ2-7,TRBV7-6,NA,TGTGCCAGCAGCCCCGGGGCTAGTATGGGATACGAGCAGTACTTC,CASSPGASMGYEQYF
many,TRBJ2-7,TRBV28,NA,TGTGCCAGCAGTCAAAGCGGGTCGAGCTCCTACGAGCAGTACTTC,CASSQSGSSSYEQYF
many,TRBJ1-2,TRBV10-2,NA,TGCGCCAGCAGTGGGACAGACTATGGCTACACCTTC,CASSGTDYGYTF
NA,TRBJ2-1,TRBV7-9,NA,TGTGCCAGCAGCGGATTAGGACTGAACAATGAGCAGTTCTTC,CASSGLGLNNEQFF
many,TRBJ2-1,TRBV7-8,NA,TGTGCCAGCAGCTTATTCGTGAGCTCCTACAATGAGCAGTTCTTC,CASSLFVSSYNEQFF
NA,TRBJ2-7,TRBV11-2,TRBD2,TGTGCCAGCAGCTTAGATCCGCCCCTAGCGGGACTAGACGAGCAGTACTTC,CASSLDPPLAGLDEQYF
NA,TRBJ2-2,TRBV3-1,NA,TGTGCCAGCAGCCAAGAAGTGGTTCGGAGCACCGGGGAGCTGTTTTTT,CASSQEVVRSTGELFF
many,TRBJ2-3,TRBV7-9,NA,TGTGCCAGCCAGCTCGGGATGCTGGAGACAGATACGCAGTATTTT,CASQLGMLETDTQYF
many,TRBJ2-2,TRBV12-3/TRBV12-4,NA,TGTGCCAGCAGTCAAGGAACGAACACCGGGGAGCTGTTTTTT,CASSQGTNTGELFF
NA,TRBJ2-1,TRBV27,TRBD2,TGTGCCAGCAGTCAAACACTAGCGGGAGTACATGAGCAGTTCTTC,CASSQTLAGVHEQFF
many,TRBJ2-3,TRBV7-6,TRBD1,TGTGCCAGCAGCTCAACAGGGGCCACTAGCACAGATACGCAGTATTTT,CASSSTGATSTDTQYF
NA,TRBJ2-3,TRBV24-1,NA,TGTGCCACCAGTGATTTGCAGGGGAGAACAGATACGCAGTATTTT,CATSDLQGRTDTQYF
NA,TRBJ2-3,TRBV4-1,NA,TGCGCCAGCAGCCCAAGCGGAAGGACAAGCACAGATACGCACTATTTT,CASSPSGRTSTDTHYF
many,TRBJ2-7,TRBV7-9,TRBD1,TGTGCCAGCAGCTTTGCGACAGGGACCGAGCAGTACTTC,CASSFATGTEQYF
few,TRBJ2-1,TRBV19,NA,TGTGCCAGTACCCCAGGCTACGGAAATGAGCAGTTCTTC,CASTPGYGNEQFF
few,TRBJ2-2,TRBV6-2/TRBV6-3,TRBD1,TGTGCCAGTACAGGACGGGACAGGGGTTACACCGGGGAGCTGTTTTTT,CASTGRDRGYTGELFF
many,TRBJ1-2,TRBV15,NA,TGTGCCACCAGCCCCCGTGGAGGGGGAAACTATGGCTACACCTTC,CATSPRGGGNYGYTF
few,TRBJ2-5,TRBV7-9,NA,TGTGCCAGCAGCTTAGCGGACCAAGAGACCCAGTACTTC,CASSLADQETQYF
NA,TRBJ2-1,TRBV7-2,TRBD2,TGTGCCAGCAGCCTCGGGACTAGCGGAGGGGCACACAATGAGCAGTTCTTC,CASSLGTSGGAHNEQFF
many,TRBJ2-6,TRBV6-5,TRBD1,TGTGCCAGCAGTTCGGGGACAGAACCTCTATCTGGGGCCAACGTCCTGACTTTC,CASSSGTEPLSGANVLTF
many,TRBJ1-5,TRBV29-1,NA,TGCAGCGTTTTTCCGACTTCCAATCAGCCCCAGCATTTT,CSVFPTSNQPQHF
NA,TRBJ2-2,TRBV5-6,NA,TGTGCCAGCAGCTTTGCCCCTGACACCGCCGGGGAGCTGTTTTTT,CASSFAPDTAGELFF
NA,TRBJ1-5,TRBV19,NA,TGTGCCAGTAGTTTGGGCAATCAGCCCCTGCATTTT,CASSLGNQPLHF
many,TRBJ2-7,TRBV20-1,TRBD2,TGCAGTGCTAGAGAACCCCGAGCGGGGAGCTCCTACGAGCAGTACTTC,CSAREPRAGSSYEQYF
many,TRBJ2-3,TRBV5-1,TRBD1,TGCGCCAGCAGCTCGGACAGGGGTTCCACAGATACGCAGTATTTT,CASSSDRGSTDTQYF
many,TRBJ2-7,TRBV29-1,NA,TGCAGCGTTTGGGACGGATACTACGAGCAGTACTTC,CSVWDGYYEQYF
many,TRBJ1-2,TRBV6-2/TRBV6-3,NA,TGTGCCAGCAGTTACTCAAACCGAAACTATGGCTACACCTTC,CASSYSNRNYGYTF
NA,TRBJ2-3,TRBV6-2/TRBV6-3,TRBD1,TGTGCCAGCAGTTACGGTAGGACAGGGAGGCCAGATACGCAGTATTTT,CASSYGRTGRPDTQYF